One sample yielded the 20 T cell receptor beta chains listed below, sequenced in a study of post-analysis software for immune sequencing data. Built from TCR beta cDNA, the libraries had unique molecular identifiers in them. One entry per CDR3 protein, called by TCRdb with MiXCR from the PCR reads. Among 450,000 to 650,000 distinct CDR3 sequences, 40% to 50% were seen once, and the ten largest hold approximately 1.7%. Study conclusions and caveats: Roughly five TRBV segments, including TRBV5-6, TRBV5-1 and TRBV20-1, were more frequent in patients than controls.

These receptors have no identified antigens. Sequencing was performed on blood. Receptor source: a girl aged 10-17 years with multiple sclerosis.

The chain combines TRBV12-3 or TRBV12-4 with TRBJ2-1, with TRBD1 identical over 8 bases. The V segment lost 7 bases and the J segment 15 bases; nucleotides outside the gene matches: 11. This CDR3 has 12 residues. This chain's CDR3 is CASTPGGRSRFF. The CDR3 DNA is TGTGCCAGCACCCCAGGGGGCCGGTCCCGGTTCTTC.

Written as DNA, the CDR3 is TGTGCCAGCAGTTTCAACAGGGGGAATGAAAAACTGTTTTTT. Protein: CASSFNRGNEKLFF. The chain combines TRBV12-3 or TRBV12-4 with TRBJ1-4; 8 nucleotides match TRBD1. V lost 3 bases, J lost 5 bases, and 2 bases stayed unmatched. This CDR3 spans 14 amino acids.

V gene TRBV6-5 combines with J gene TRBJ2-1, with D unclear. In germline, CDR1 is MNHEY, CDR2 SVGAGI. Trimming pared 2 bases from V and 9 bases from J, leaving 5 bases between. The CDR3 runs 11 residues. Here the CDR3 DNA reads TGTGCCAGCAGTTACGATGGTGAGCAGTTCTTC. The encoded protein is CASSYDGEQFF.

This clonotype was seen a few times. The V and J genes are TRBV29-1 and TRBJ2-7; possible D gene TRBD2, 6 bases. The V end was cut by 7 bases, the J end by 6 bases, with 10 bases between. Germline V gene data show CDR1 as SQVTM and CDR2 as ANQGSEA. The CDR3 has 10 residues. CDR3 in DNA: TGCAGCGCCCCGGAGGGCGAGCAGTACTTC. Its translation: CSAPEGEQYF.

The rearrangement uses TRBV20-1 and TRBJ1-2, with D tentatively TRBD1 (6 bases). This CDR3 has 13 residues. V shed 6 bases and J shed 4 bases, with 15 bases lying between them. The V gene's germline CDR1 is DFQATT and CDR2 SNEGSKA (reference sequence). CDR3 nucleotide sequence: TGCAGTGCCGGACAGAACAATCGCTATGGCTACACCTTC. Translated, it gives CSAGQNNRYGYTF.

This clonotype was seen a few times. The chain recombines TRBV5-1 with TRBJ2-3; D possibly corresponds to TRBD2 (5 bases). The V gene lost 4 bases and the J gene lost 4 bases, with 16 bases spanning the gap. Germline V gives CDR1 SGHRS, CDR2 YFSETQ. The CDR3 consists of 15 residues. The CDR3 spells CASSPGARDADTQYF. CDR3 nucleotides: TGCGCCAGCAGCCCCGGAGCGAGGGATGCAGATACGCAGTATTTT. Full variable domain (remainder filled in from reference TRBV5-1 and TRBJ2-3): KAGVTQTPRYLIKTRGQQVTLSCSPISGHRSVSWYQQTPGQGLQFLFEYFSETQRNKGNFPGRFSGRQFSNSRSEMNVSTLELGDSALYLCASSPGARDADTQYFGPGTRLTVL.

The chain combines TRBV12-3 or TRBV12-4 with TRBJ2-7; possibly TRBD1 or TRBD2 for D (5 bases each). The germline V and J ends were trimmed by 7 bases and 2 bases, with 18 bases remaining between them. This CDR3 has 15 amino acids. The CDR3: CASTKQGDSPYEQYF. The CDR3 DNA follows: TGTGCCAGCACCAAGCAGGGAGATAGCCCCTACGAGCAGTACTTC.

This clonotype was found a few times. The CDR3 here is CASSVGGTQSYEQYF. The CDR3 bases are TGTGCCAGCAGCGTAGGTGGGACACAATCCTACGAGCAGTACTTC. This chain uses TRBV9 with TRBJ2-7, with D possibly being TRBD1 (6 bases). Germline V gene data show CDR1 as SGDLS and CDR2 as YYNGEE. The V and J ends lost 0 bases and 1 base respectively, with 11 bases between them. The CDR3 has 15 residues.

The chain carries TRBV9 and TRBJ2-3, with D perhaps matching TRBD2 (5 bases). Deletions cut 1 base from V and 4 bases from J, with 19 bases between. This CDR3 region has 17 residues. Germline values: CDR1 SGDLS, CDR2 YYNGEE. This chain's CDR3 is CASSVFGSPNIADTQYF. CDR3 DNA sequence: TGTGCCAGCAGCGTATTTGGGAGCCCAAATATCGCAGATACGCAGTATTTT.

This clonotype has only a few counts. The genes are TRBV25-1 and TRBJ2-1, with D tentatively TRBD1 (6 bases). Per germline, CDR1 MGHDK and CDR2 SYGVNS. CDR3 length: 15 amino acids. Trimming took off 4 bases at V and 3 bases at J, with 13 bases between the two ends. In nucleotides, the CDR3 is TGTGCCAGCAGTGCGACAGGTTGGGGCTACAATGAGCAGTTCTTC. Its protein is CASSATGWGYNEQFF.

This clonotype has just a few counts. The chain combines TRBV12-3 or TRBV12-4 with TRBJ1-2; D might be TRBD1 (6 bases). Trimming shortened V by 6 bases and J by 6 bases, and 14 bases separated the two germline ends. The CDR3 extends over 13 amino acids. The CDR3 DNA reads TGTGCCAGCAGGCAGGGGAGGGTTGATGGCTACACCTTC. It is translated as CASRQGRVDGYTF.

There are a few counts of this clonotype. This chain links TRBV28 with TRBJ2-6, with D maybe TRBD2 (5 bases). Trimming took off 9 bases at V and 0 bases at J, with 15 bases between the two ends. Germline CDR1 reads MDHEN; CDR2 reads SYDVKM. This CDR3 has 16 residues. As DNA, the CDR3 is TGTGCCAGTAGACGGGATCCTCCCTCTGGGGCCAACGTCCTGACTTTC. Translated, it gives CASRRDPPSGANVLTF.

This clonotype was seen more than once but under ten times. This chain joins TRBV7-3 and TRBJ2-3; D not certain. V dropped 5 bases and J dropped 4 bases, with 13 bases sitting between them. CDR1 SGHTA and CDR2 FQGTGA come from the germline V gene. CDR3 length: 14 residues. CDR3 DNA sequence: TGTGCCAGCAGCCCGAACCCTGTGGCAGATACGCAGTATTTT. This sequence encodes CASSPNPVADTQYF.

This clonotype was observed a handful of times. This sequence joins TRBV5-1 and TRBJ2-3; 13 nucleotides agree with TRBD2. Germline V CDR1 and CDR2: SGHRS, YFSETQ. This CDR3 has 16 residues. V trimming: 4 bases; J trimming: 4 bases; junction bases outside the gene matches: 6. CDR3: CASSVGTSGTADTQYF. The CDR3 coding sequence is TGCGCCAGCAGCGTGGGGACTAGCGGGACGGCAGATACGCAGTATTTT.

The chain links TRBV4-1 to TRBJ2-4, with D possibly TRBD1 on 5 matching bases. V was shortened by 3 bases and J by 11 bases, with 14 bases between the two germline ends. CDR1 is MGHRA and CDR2 is YSYEKL in the germline V gene. The CDR3 extends over 13 amino acids. In DNA, the CDR3 is TGCGCCAGCAGCCACGCGAAGGGGCCGGTTCAGTACTTC. Protein sequence: CASSHAKGPVQYF.

This clonotype was seen a handful of times. The rearrangement links TRBV7-9 to TRBJ2-5; TRBD1 matches 12 bases. Per germline, CDR1 SEHNR and CDR2 FQNEAQ (reference sequence). This CDR3 contains 16 residues. Trimming at V came to 3 bases and at J to 4 bases, leaving 6 bases not matched to a gene. The CDR3 DNA follows: TGTGCCAGCAGCTTCCCGGGACAGGGGGCTTCAGAGACCCAGTACTTC. Its translation: CASSFPGQGASETQYF.

This clonotype has just a few counts. V usage is TRBV7-9 and J usage is TRBJ2-1; tentative D call: TRBD2 (9 bases). V was clipped by 5 bases and J by 10 bases, with 27 bases between them. Germline CDR1 and CDR2: SEHNR and FQNEAQ (reference sequence). The CDR3 consists of 17 residues. The CDR3 loop reads CASSPQFRGLAGNEQFF. CDR3 DNA: TGTGCCAGCAGCCCACAGTTCAGGGGGCTAGCGGGAAACGAGCAGTTCTTC.

This chain joins TRBV6-6 and TRBJ2-7, with no clear D. This CDR3 spans 14 amino acids. Trimming removed 0 bases from V and 6 bases from J, with 12 bases in between. In germline, CDR1 is MNHNY, CDR2 SVGAGI (reference sequence). This CDR3 is CASSYSVGSIEQYF. The CDR3 DNA sequence: TGTGCCAGCAGTTACTCCGTGGGGTCTATCGAGCAGTACTTC.

This sequence joins TRBV30 and TRBJ1-1; D perhaps matches TRBD1 (5 bases). V lost 0 bases and J 5 bases, leaving 10 bases between the germline ends. The CDR3 extends over 13 amino acids. The germline V gene has CDR1 GTSNPN and CDR2 SVGIG (reference sequence). CDR3 loop: CAWSVQESTEAFF. In DNA, the CDR3 is TGTGCCTGGAGTGTACAGGAGAGTACTGAAGCTTTCTTT.

This clonotype was observed a single time. This rearrangement joins TRBV6-5 to TRBJ2-5, with D perhaps matching TRBD1 (5 bases). The CDR3 is made up of 14 amino acids. V dropped 7 bases and J dropped 1 base, with 13 bases sitting between them. Per germline, CDR1 MNHEY and CDR2 SVGAGI. CDR3 sequence (DNA): TGTGCCAGCAAGACAGTCCACCTCCAAGAGACCCAGTACTTC. Its protein is CASKTVHLQETQYF.